Listed below are T cell receptor beta chains from one sample, sequenced in a study of cytomegalovirus exposure and HLA in healthy donors. Sequenced by immunoSEQ multiplex PCR; TCRdb stores in-frame clones only, minus some. The sample consists of roughly 90,000 clones, roughly four fifths of them appearing once. The source material was PBMCs. The receptor set was obtained from a woman in her forties in good health and CMV-seropositive. Each CDR3 is given with its conserved first and last residue. A D gene is named only where the DNA matches it firmly. Rows give clone size only sometimes, using once, few, many, or a class for an expanded clone.

clone_size: -
d_call: -
v_call: TRBV11-2
j_call: TRBJ2-1
cdr3_aa: CASSHKGESWNEQFF
cdr3_nt: TGTGCCAGCAGCCATAAGGGGGAGAGTTGGAATGAGCAGTTCTTC

clone_size: -
d_call: TRBD2
v_call: TRBV11-3
j_call: TRBJ2-3
cdr3_aa: CASSFDSGTRADTQYF
cdr3_nt: TGTGCCAGCAGCTTTGATAGCGGGACGAGGGCAGATACGCAGTATTTT

clone_size: -
d_call: TRBD1
v_call: TRBV28
j_call: TRBJ2-3
cdr3_aa: CASRGTGTGEDTQYF
cdr3_nt: TGTGCCAGCAGGGGTACCGGGACAGGGGAAGATACGCAGTATTTT

clone_size: -
d_call: -
v_call: TRBV15
j_call: TRBJ2-5
cdr3_aa: CATSTIGAYQETQYF
cdr3_nt: TGTGCCACCAGTACCATTGGGGCGTACCAAGAGACCCAGTACTTC

clone_size: -
d_call: -
v_call: TRBV7-3
j_call: TRBJ1-6
cdr3_aa: CASSLGSSYNSPLHF
cdr3_nt: TGTGCCAGCAGCTTGGGGAGCTCCTATAATTCACCCCTCCACTTT

clone_size: few
d_call: -
v_call: TRBV4-3
j_call: TRBJ1-3
cdr3_aa: CASSQDAGSGNTIYF
cdr3_nt: TGCGCCAGCAGCCAAGATGCAGGGTCAGGAAACACCATATATTTT

clone_size: -
d_call: -
v_call: TRBV7-6
j_call: TRBJ2-1
cdr3_aa: CASSSSREESSYNEQFF
cdr3_nt: TGTGCCAGCAGCTCCTCTCGGGAAGAGAGCTCCTACAATGAGCAGTTCTTC

clone_size: -
d_call: TRBD2
v_call: TRBV27
j_call: TRBJ2-5
cdr3_aa: CASSLYPSGSGTQYF
cdr3_nt: TGTGCCAGCAGTTTATACCCTAGCGGGAGCGGGACCCAGTACTTC

clone_size: -
d_call: -
v_call: TRBV5-1
j_call: TRBJ2-3
cdr3_aa: CASSLVTGLTDTQYF
cdr3_nt: TGCGCCAGCAGCTTGGTTACAGGCCTCACAGATACGCAGTATTTT

clone_size: -
d_call: TRBD2
v_call: TRBV4-3
j_call: TRBJ2-3
cdr3_aa: CASSQGASGITDTQYF
cdr3_nt: TGCGCCAGCAGCCAAGGGGCTAGCGGGATCACAGATACGCAGTATTTT

clone_size: -
d_call: TRBD2
v_call: TRBV4-3
j_call: TRBJ2-5
cdr3_aa: CASSQDQDSGIETQYF
cdr3_nt: TGCGCCAGCAGCCAAGATCAGGATAGCGGGATAGAGACCCAGTACTTC

clone_size: -
d_call: TRBD1
v_call: TRBV28
j_call: TRBJ1-2
cdr3_aa: CASSSQGEGYTF
cdr3_nt: TGTGCCAGCAGTTCACAGGGGGAGGGCTACACCTTC

clone_size: -
d_call: TRBD2
v_call: TRBV5-4
j_call: TRBJ2-2
cdr3_aa: CASSHRFGGSTGELFF
cdr3_nt: TGTGCCAGCAGCCACCGTTTTGGCGGGAGTACCGGGGAGCTGTTTTTT